The next 31 T cell receptor beta chains were all read from a single sample in a study of T-cell reconstitution after alpha-beta-depleted transplantation in children. For TCRbeta, the library was prepared with unique molecular identifiers. TCRdb used MiXCR to reprocess the PCR reads, holding one entry per CDR3 protein. The data show a few hundred thousand distinct CDR3 sequences, under 15% seen once. The source material was PBMCs from the stem cell graft donor, sampled from the stem cell graft. The receptors originated from a human donor who donated a stem cell graft to a child with combined immunodeficiency.

This clonotype was recorded a few times. The chain couples TRBV7-2 to TRBJ2-3; no definite D call. Germline CDR1 reads SGHTA; CDR2 reads FQGNSA. The CDR3 covers 16 residues. V was cut by 3 bases and J by 0 bases, with 13 bases left in between. CDR3 protein: CASSFGPATSTDTQYF. The CDR3 DNA reads as TGTGCCAGCAGCTTCGGCCCAGCAACTAGCACAGATACGCAGTATTTT.

The chain has TRBV12-3 or TRBV12-4 and TRBJ2-1; D is tentatively TRBD1 or TRBD2 (6 bases each). This CDR3 has 16 residues. The V gene lost 8 bases and the J gene lost 3 bases, with 20 bases spanning the gap. CDR3 coding DNA: TGTGCCAGCTCAGTGGGACGGGGGCGTTACTACAATGAGCAGTTCTTC. It encodes CASSVGRGRYYNEQFF.

This clonotype turned up a few times. J is TRBJ2-1 and V is TRBV5-5; 10 positions agree with TRBD1. The trim removed 4 bases at V and 8 bases at J, leaving 9 bases unmatched. Looked up from germline, CDR1 is SGHKS and CDR2 is YYEKEE (reference sequence). This CDR3 spans 15 amino acids. CDR3 nucleotides: TGTGCCAGCAGCCTCGGGACAGGGGTATACGATGAGCAGTTCTTC. Translated: CASSLGTGVYDEQFF. The full variable domain, its missing parts supplied by reference TRBV5-5 and TRBJ2-1, is DAGVTQSPTHLIKTRGQQVTLRCSPISGHKSVSWYQQVLGQGPQFIFQYYEKEERGRGNFPDRFSARQFPNYSSELNVNALLLGDSALYLCASSLGTGVYDEQFFGPGTRLTVL.

The J gene is TRBJ1-3, the V gene TRBV5-1; perhaps TRBD1 as D (6 bases). The V end was cut by 2 bases, the J end by 4 bases, with 10 bases between. The germline CDR1 and CDR2 sequences are SGHRS and YFSETQ. CDR3 size: 14 residues. In nucleotides, the CDR3 is TGCGCCAGCAGCTTCTCGGACAGCGGAAACACCATATATTTT. It yields the protein CASSFSDSGNTIYF.

This clonotype was recorded at least ten times. The CDR3 loop is CASRLGSSGNTIYF. CDR3 DNA: TGTGCCAGCAGGCTTGGGAGCTCTGGAAACACCATATATTTT. The rearrangement joins TRBV12-3 or TRBV12-4 to TRBJ1-3; no clear D. The CDR3 extends over 14 amino acids. V was cut by 6 bases and J by 0 bases, with 9 bases left in between.

This clonotype was observed at least ten times. The rearrangement uses TRBV12-3 or TRBV12-4 and TRBJ2-1; 7 positions match TRBD1. This CDR3 has 15 amino acids. The V segment lost 8 bases and the J segment 4 bases; nucleotides outside the gene matches: 11. In nucleotides, the CDR3 is TGTGCCAGCGGTGGCACAGGGACAGCTTACAATGAGCAGTTCTTC. Its translation: CASGGTGTAYNEQFF.

CDR3 residues: CASSQNTGDQETQYF. CDR3 sequence (DNA): TGTGCCAGCAGCCAAAACACAGGCGATCAAGAGACCCAGTACTTC. The genes are TRBV7-2 and TRBJ2-5; D possibly corresponds to TRBD1 (5 bases). CDR1 is SGHTA and CDR2 is FQGNSA in the germline V gene. The CDR3 runs to 15 residues. Trimming left V 5 bases short and J 2 bases short, with 15 bases between.

This clonotype showed up many times. The V and J genes are TRBV15 and TRBJ2-2; possibly TRBD2 for D (5 bases). V gave up 0 bases and J gave up 3 bases, with 8 bases separating them. The CDR3 runs 15 residues. Germline V gives CDR1 LNHNV, CDR2 YYDKDF (reference sequence). CDR3 region: CATSREGRDTGELFF. The CDR3 coding sequence is TGTGCCACCAGCAGAGAGGGGAGAGACACCGGGGAGCTGTTTTTT.

This clonotype was observed many times. The chain uses TRBV5-1 and TRBJ2-5, with D perhaps given as TRBD1 or TRBD2 (5 bases each). Trimming removed 9 bases from V and 4 bases from J, with 25 bases in between. CDR3 length: 16 residues. CDR1 and CDR2 (germline): SGHRS, YFSETQ. DNA for the CDR3: TGCGCCATCCCCAGGGCAGGAGGTACAACAATAGAGACCCAGTACTTC. Its translation: CAIPRAGGTTIETQYF. The full variable domain, completed using reference TRBV5-1 and TRBJ2-5, is KAGVTQTPRYLIKTRGQQVTLSCSPISGHRSVSWYQQTPGQGLQFLFEYFSETQRNKGNFPGRFSGRQFSNSRSEMNVSTLELGDSALYLCAIPRAGGTTIETQYFGPGTRLLVL.

In its sample, this clonotype was seen many times. The J gene is TRBJ1-5, the V gene TRBV20-1; possible D gene TRBD1, 5 bases. The V end lost 5 bases, the J end lost 8 bases, and 19 bases lay between the germline ends. Germline V gene data show CDR1 as DFQATT and CDR2 as SNEGSKA (reference sequence). The CDR3 loop spans 14 amino acids. The CDR3 is CSAPSLQGLEPQHF. The CDR3 region has the DNA TGCAGTGCTCCCAGCCTGCAGGGTCTTGAGCCCCAGCATTTT.

The V call is TRBV19, the J call TRBJ2-7; D might be TRBD1 (5 bases). Germline V CDR1 and CDR2: LNHDA, SQIVND (reference sequence). This CDR3 has 14 residues. The V end lost 3 bases, the J end lost 2 bases, and 11 bases lay between the germline ends. This CDR3 reads CASSISTGAYEQYF. The CDR3 bases are TGTGCCAGTAGTATTTCTACAGGAGCCTACGAGCAGTACTTC. Using reference TRBV19 and TRBJ2-7 for the parts outside the CDR3, the full variable domain is DGGITQSPKYLFRKEGQNVTLSCEQNLNHDAMYWYRQDPGQGLRLIYYSQIVNDFQKGDIAEGYSVSREKKESFPLTVTSAQKNPTAFYLCASSISTGAYEQYFGPGTRLTVT.

Comments on this clonotype: This may stem from a read error, because a much larger clone lies one nucleotide away. The chain links TRBV6-4 to TRBJ1-2, with TRBD1 matching over 10 bases. The CDR3 consists of 15 residues. CDR1 is MRHNA, CDR2 SNTAGT, per germline. V shed 2 bases and J 10 bases; nucleotides not matched to a gene: 10. The CDR3 is CASSDTGQGVNDYTF. CDR3 coding DNA: TGTGCCAGCAGTGACACCGGACAGGGGGTGAATGACTACACCTTC.

This clonotype was recorded at least ten times. The chain carries TRBV29-1 and TRBJ2-7; D unclear. Trimming shortened V by 0 bases and J by 12 bases, and 18 bases separated the two germline ends. This CDR3 has 13 residues. Germline V gene lookup returns CDR1 SQVTM and CDR2 ANQGSEA. The chain's CDR3 is CSVEDGLAGVLYF. CDR3 DNA: TGCAGCGTTGAAGATGGCCTGGCTGGGGTTTTGTACTTC.

This clonotype appeared a few times. As DNA, the CDR3 is TGTGCCAGCAGTTTATACAGGGGATCTGTCTACGAGCAGTACTTC. It codes for CASSLYRGSVYEQYF. The chain employs TRBV27 and TRBJ2-7; 7 nucleotides match TRBD1. V lost 1 base, J lost 3 bases, and 6 bases stayed unmatched. The CDR3 is 15 residues long. In germline, CDR1 is MNHEY, CDR2 SMNVEV (reference sequence).

The chain joins TRBV9 to TRBJ2-1; 7 nucleotides line up with TRBD2. Germline CDR1 SGDLS, CDR2 YYNGEE. The CDR3 loop spans 15 amino acids. Trimming removed 0 bases from V and 5 bases from J; junction bases left unmatched: 5. The CDR3 nucleotides read TGTGCCAGCAGCGTAGCTGGGGGAGGGAACAATGAGCAGTTCTTC. It yields the protein CASSVAGGGNNEQFF.

This clonotype was seen a handful of times. The rearrangement joins TRBV6-2 or TRBV6-3 to TRBJ2-2; 15 bases are shared with TRBD2. Germline assignment: CDR1 MNHEY and CDR2 SVGEGT. This CDR3 spans 22 amino acids. V was pared by 0 bases and J by 3 bases, with 14 bases of the junction left unmatched. The CDR3 loop reads CASSYSTAFGLAGGPDTGELFF. CDR3 bases: TGTGCCAGCAGTTACTCGACGGCCTTCGGACTAGCGGGGGGGCCCGACACCGGGGAGCTGTTTTTT.

This clonotype was seen only a few times. The chain joins TRBV12-3 or TRBV12-4 to TRBJ1-1; possibly TRBD1 for D (6 bases). The V gene lost 7 bases and the J gene lost 8 bases, with 17 bases spanning the gap. This CDR3 is built from 13 residues. The DNA of the CDR3 is TGTGCCAGCAAAAATACCGGGACAAAAGAAGCTTTCTTT. It codes for CASKNTGTKEAFF.

The table lists this clonotype with a count of one. In DNA form, the CDR3 reads TGTGCCAGCAGTTATCCGGGACAGGGCGTCCAAGAGACCCAGTACTTC. It is translated as CASSYPGQGVQETQYF. J is TRBJ2-5 and V is TRBV6-2 or TRBV6-3, with 9 bases identical to TRBD1. Trimming removed 3 bases from V and 1 base from J; junction bases left unmatched: 6. CDR1 and CDR2 (germline): MNHEY, SVGEGT. The CDR3 runs 16 residues.

With regard to this clonotype: A much larger clone differs from this one at a single base, so this may be a read error. No conserved phenylalanine or tryptophan is present at the end of the CDR3, so a read error is the likely explanation. For the CDR3, the DNA is TGTGCCAGCACGGGGGGGGACGGGGCCACTGAAGCTTTCTGT. Translation: CASTGGDGATEAFC. The chain has TRBV6-1 and TRBJ1-1, with D possibly matching TRBD1 (5 bases). V dropped 7 bases and J dropped 4 bases, with 16 bases sitting between them. Germline V lookup: CDR1 MNHNS, CDR2 SASEGT. The CDR3 sequence is 14 residues long.

The chain uses TRBV12-3 or TRBV12-4 and TRBJ2-1; D is perhaps TRBD1 or TRBD2 (5 bases each). This CDR3 has 13 residues. V dropped 7 bases and J dropped 6 bases, with 13 bases sitting between them. The CDR3 bases are TGTGCCAGCACCTCGAGGGGTCCCAATGAGCAGTTCTTC. Its protein is CASTSRGPNEQFF.

J is TRBJ2-3 and V is TRBV13; D possibly matches TRBD1 or TRBD2 (5 bases each). The germline V gene encodes CDR1 PRHDT and CDR2 FYEKMQ (reference sequence). The ends were cut back, 1 base at V and 2 bases at J, with 13 bases in the middle. The CDR3 length is 16 residues. The CDR3 DNA reads as TGTGCCAGCAGCTTAGCTGGCAGGGACGTCACAGATACGCAGTATTTT. It translates to CASSLAGRDVTDTQYF.

There are many counts of this clonotype. This chain connects TRBV12-3 or TRBV12-4 to TRBJ2-1; 7 positions match TRBD1. V trimming: 6 bases; J trimming: 8 bases; junction bases outside the gene matches: 4. CDR3 length: 12 residues. In DNA, the CDR3 is TGTGCCAGCAGCGATCAGGGGGATGAGCAGTTCTTC. It translates to CASSDQGDEQFF.

The chain has TRBV4-3 and TRBJ2-1; 9 nucleotides line up with TRBD1. The CDR3 runs 16 residues. The V and J ends lost 1 base and 8 bases, in that order; junction bases with no gene match: 9. Germline V gives CDR1 LGHNA, CDR2 YSLEER. The DNA of the CDR3 is TGCGCCAGCAGCCAAGCGCCCGGGACAGGGAGCGATGAGCAGTTCTTC. Residues: CASSQAPGTGSDEQFF.

Only a few counts were recorded for this clonotype. The CDR3 DNA follows: TGTGCCAGCAGGCGACGAAACACCGGGGAGCTGTTTTTT. It translates to CASRRRNTGELFF. J is TRBJ2-2 and V is TRBV6-2 or TRBV6-3; D gene unclear. CDR3 length: 13 residues. V lost 6 bases, J lost 2 bases, and 7 bases lay in between. The germline V gene encodes CDR1 MNHEY and CDR2 SVGEGT.

In this sample, this clonotype turned up a few times. V is TRBV12-3 or TRBV12-4 and J is TRBJ2-3; no firm D call. The CDR3 extends over 16 amino acids. V was trimmed by 3 bases and J by 0 bases, leaving 13 bases between them. In nucleotides, the CDR3 is TGTGCCAGCAGTTTGAAATACTCGACTAGCACAGATACGCAGTATTTT. Translating it yields CASSLKYSTSTDTQYF.

This clonotype was recorded many times. CDR3 DNA: TGTGCCAGCAGCGTAGAGTCAGATACGCAGTATTTT. Translated: CASSVESDTQYF. The chain employs TRBV9 and TRBJ2-3; D remains unclear. This CDR3 spans 12 amino acids. With 0 bases removed from V and 4 bases from J, the gap between germline ends came to 3 bases. Germline V gives CDR1 SGDLS, CDR2 YYNGEE.

The gene calls are TRBV2 and TRBJ2-2; TRBD2 matches 9 bases. CDR3 size: 16 residues. The germline V gene has CDR1 SNHLY and CDR2 FYNNEI. Unmatched junction bases numbered 8, after V lost 7 bases and J lost 2 bases. The CDR3 nucleotides are TGTGCCAGCACCGATGGCGGGAGGGCCAACACCGGGGAGCTGTTTTTT. Translating gives CASTDGGRANTGELFF.

A few counts support this clonotype. This sequence joins TRBV12-3 or TRBV12-4 and TRBJ2-7; weak D call: TRBD1 (6 bases). V lost 1 base and J 6 bases, leaving 22 bases between the germline ends. The length of the CDR3 is 17 residues. The CDR3 nucleotides read TGTGCCAGCAGTTTAGGAGGTTTGGGCAGGGGATATAGCGAGCAGTACTTC. Translated, it gives CASSLGGLGRGYSEQYF.

This clonotype was recorded at least ten times. The chain uses TRBV29-1 and TRBJ2-3; the D is unclear. CDR1 and CDR2 from the germline V gene are SQVTM and ANQGSEA. The CDR3 length is 14 residues. V dropped 0 bases and J dropped 0 bases, with 7 bases sitting between them. CDR3 protein: CSVEDLGSTDTQYF. In DNA form, the CDR3 reads TGCAGCGTTGAAGATCTCGGCAGCACAGATACGCAGTATTTT.

This clonotype was observed once. Without the conserved terminal phenylalanine or tryptophan, this CDR3 likely stems from a read error. The V gene is TRBV5-6, the J gene TRBJ1-5; 7 bases are a match to TRBD1. Germline-derived CDR1 and CDR2 are SGHDT and YYEEEE. V lost 5 bases to trimming and J lost 0 bases; unmatched junction nucleotides: 11. The CDR3 sequence is 17 residues long. CDR3 nucleotides: TGTGCCAGCAGTCGCATCCGGGACAGCAATAGCAATCAGCCCCAGCATTGT. It translates to CASSRIRDSNSNQPQHC.

The chain employs TRBV7-6 and TRBJ1-5, with TRBD1 matching 9 bases. V gave up 5 bases and J gave up 2 bases; unmatched junction bases: 7. From germline, CDR1 is SGHVS and CDR2 FNYEAQ. There are 16 residues in the CDR3. The CDR3 spells CASSTATGGGNQPQHF. The CDR3 DNA is TGTGCCAGCAGCACGGCCACAGGGGGCGGCAATCAGCCCCAGCATTTT.